The table lists the clone carrying this TCR beta chain with a count of one. What it recognizes is unknown. The sample contains more than one DNA sequence encoding this CDR3. DNA at about 210 ng, around 30,000 T cell genomes, went into sorted-subset replicate PCRs. Assay: immunoSEQ multiplex PCR; the TCRdb copy retains only in-frame clones and omits some. The sample includes roughly 2 million clones, roughly 96% of them seen just once. This entry is derived from a study of shared clonotypes between healthy human individuals. The overall study: Per-donor plates numbered three CD4 naive, three CD4 memory, two CD8 naive and one CD8 memory. General study points: Rarefaction showed that sequencing of sorted subsets was incomplete (despite large depth). Roughly 4.7% was the fraction of naive CD4 clonotypes found shared across several donors.

There are 13 residues in the CDR3. The germline V gene encodes CDR1 MGHDK and CDR2 SYGVNS. Trimming stripped 3 bases from V and 1 base from J, with 6 bases between. The chain employs TRBV25-1 and TRBJ1-1; no clear D. The sample consisted of naive CD4+ T cells sorted from blood. Indicated subset: CD45RA+ positively selected. The TCR originated in a young man in good health. The CDR3 DNA sequence: TGTGCCAGCAGTGATTTACCGAACACTGAAGCTTTCTTT. Amino acids: CASSDLPNTEAFF.